The 9 T cell receptor beta chains presented below share a single source sample, sequenced in a study of T cell clonality in common variable immunodeficiency. Study results and limitations: Common variable immunodeficiency TCR beta sequences reportedly had fewer deletions and N-nucleotide insertions.

Their cognate antigens are unknown. Generated by immunoSEQ multiplex PCR, the TCRdb table keeps only in-frame clones and is missing some. The table records roughly 34,000 clones without singletons, the ten largest covering 6.5% to 7.5%. Material for sequencing was peripheral blood mononuclear cells. These receptors were collected from a human donor with common variable immunodeficiency.

This clone was counted ten times or more. The CDR3 end falls 3 residues outside the read, so it is completed with the germline J gene. The gene calls are TRBV29-1 and TRBJ2-1; 7 nucleotides match TRBD2. CDR3 size: 12 residues. Per the germline V gene, CDR1 is SQVTM and CDR2 is ANQGSEA. With V trimmed by 6 bases and J by 9 bases, 8 bases remained unmatched. This chain's CDR3 is CSVGREGFEQFF. CDR3 DNA (partial): TGCAGCGTCGGCAGGGAGGGATTTGAG.

Concerning this clone itself: Read sequence stops 3 residues before the CDR3 end, and the germline J gene provides the missing end. The chain recombines TRBV18 with TRBJ2-2, with 9 bases that match TRBD2. With V trimmed by 4 bases and J by 6 bases, 12 bases remained unmatched. This CDR3 region has 17 residues. Germline CDR1 reads KGHSH; CDR2 reads LQKENI. The part of the CDR3 DNA that was read is TGTGCCAGCTCACGAACACCTAGCGGGGAAGGGTCCGGGGAG. This gives the protein CASSRTPSGEGSGE. The CDR3 reads in full as CASSRTPSGEGSGELFF.

This clone was counted only a few times. The DNA ends 3 residues before the CDR3 does, and the rest of the CDR3 is filled in from the germline J gene. This sequence joins TRBV7-2 and TRBJ2-5, with 9 bases fitting TRBD1. The CDR3 is 14 amino acids. CDR1 is SGHTA, CDR2 FQGNSA, per germline. The trim removed 9 bases at V and 5 bases at J, leaving 10 bases unmatched. CDR3 residues: CASSWTGAGETQYF. The DNA read from the CDR3 is TGTGCCAGTAGTTGGACAGGGGCGGGGGAGACC.

This clone was counted only a few times. The covered CDR3 bases are TGTGCCAGCAGCTCCCCAAGACTAGCTGGATACGAG. Amino acid sequence: CASSSPRLAGYE. The CDR3 in its entirety is CASSSPRLAGYEQYF. This rearrangement joins TRBV7-2 to TRBJ2-7; 7 bases match TRBD2. The DNA ends 3 residues before the CDR3 does, and the rest of the CDR3 is filled in from the germline J gene. Trimming took 4 bases from V and 4 from J; bases not matched to a gene: 10. The CDR3 contains 15 residues. Germline-derived CDR1 and CDR2 are SGHTA and FQGNSA.

This clone was counted at least ten times. This chain's CDR3 is CASSIILSSTDTQYF. The part of the CDR3 DNA that was read is TGTGCCAGTAGTATCATCCTATCTAGCACAGATACG. J is TRBJ2-3 and V is TRBV19; D is unclear. The read falls 3 residues short of the CDR3 end, and the missing part is taken from the germline J gene. V was shortened by 3 bases and J by 0 bases, with 10 bases between the two germline ends. The CDR3 runs to 15 residues. CDR1 and CDR2 (germline): LNHDA, SQIVND (reference sequence).

In this sample, this clone is medium-sized. This CDR3 reads CASSYSGTSAFF. The DNA read from the CDR3 is TGTGCCAGCAGCTACTCCGGGACTAGC. The chain couples TRBV7-2 to TRBJ1-1; D may be TRBD1 (5 bases). The DNA ends 3 residues before the CDR3 does, and the rest of the CDR3 is filled in from the germline J gene. Germline V gene lookup returns CDR1 SGHTA and CDR2 FQGNSA. The CDR3 has 12 residues.

In this sample, this clone turned up many times. CDR3 protein: CASSQTSGSTDTQYF. The covered CDR3 bases are TGCGCCAGCAGCCAGACTAGCGGTAGCACAGATACG. V gene TRBV5-1 combines with J gene TRBJ2-3; 9 nucleotides align to TRBD2. With the read ending 3 residues before the CDR3 end, the germline J gene is used to fill in that end. V was clipped by 4 bases and J by 0 bases; unmatched bases: 3. The germline CDR1 and CDR2 sequences are SGHRS and YFSETQ. The CDR3 contains 15 residues.

The table lists this clone with a few counts. The read halts 3 residues ahead of the CDR3 end, with the missing end drawn from the germline J gene. The rearrangement uses TRBV19 and TRBJ2-3; TRBD2 agrees at 7 bases. Germline CDR1 and CDR2: LNHDA and SQIVND (reference sequence). CDR3 size: 16 residues. V was pared by 5 bases and J by 3 bases, with 11 bases of the junction left unmatched. The CDR3 DNA, read in part, is TGTGCCAGTAGTCTGCGGGAGTGGGTTTGGACAGATACG. It translates to CASSLREWVWTDT. The CDR3 in its entirety is CASSLREWVWTDTQYF.

About this clone: The read stops 3 residues short of the end of the CDR3; the missing end is completed from the germline J gene. V is TRBV2 and J is TRBJ2-1; 11 nucleotides align to TRBD2. V gave up 5 bases and J gave up 5 bases; unmatched junction bases: 5. The CDR3 is 15 amino acids. Germline CDR1 reads SNHLY; CDR2 reads FYNNEI. Partial CDR3 DNA: TGTGCCAGCAGTATGACTAGCGGGAATCACAATGAG. Protein: CASSMTSGNHNE. The full-length CDR3 reads as CASSMTSGNHNEQFF.